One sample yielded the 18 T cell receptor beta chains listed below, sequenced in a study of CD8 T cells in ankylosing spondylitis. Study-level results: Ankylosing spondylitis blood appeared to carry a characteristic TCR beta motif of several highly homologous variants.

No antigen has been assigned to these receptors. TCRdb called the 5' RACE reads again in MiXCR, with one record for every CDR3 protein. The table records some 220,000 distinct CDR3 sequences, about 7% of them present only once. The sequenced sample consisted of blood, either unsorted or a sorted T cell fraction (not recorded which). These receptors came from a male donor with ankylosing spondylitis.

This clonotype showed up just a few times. DNA for the CDR3: TGTGCCAGCAGTTTAGGAAGACAGATCTTTAATGAAAAACTGTTTTTT. Protein product: CASSLGRQIFNEKLFF. The gene calls are TRBV28 and TRBJ1-4; D is perhaps TRBD1 (5 bases). The CDR3 loop spans 16 amino acids. Trimming took 2 bases from V and 4 from J, leaving 14 bases between them. Germline V gene sequence: CDR1 MDHEN, CDR2 SYDVKM.

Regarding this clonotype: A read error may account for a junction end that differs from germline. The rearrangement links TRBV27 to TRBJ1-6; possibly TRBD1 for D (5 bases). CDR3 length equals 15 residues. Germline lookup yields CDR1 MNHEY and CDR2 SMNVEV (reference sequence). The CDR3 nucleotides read TGTGCCAGCAGTTCAACCGGGACTCAGAATTCACCCCTCCTCTTT. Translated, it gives CASSSTGTQNSPLLF.

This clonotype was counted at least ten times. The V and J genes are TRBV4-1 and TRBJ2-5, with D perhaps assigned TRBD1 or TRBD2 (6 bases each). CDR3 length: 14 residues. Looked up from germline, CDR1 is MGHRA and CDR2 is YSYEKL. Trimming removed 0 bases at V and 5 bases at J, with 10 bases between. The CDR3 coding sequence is TGCGCCAGCAGCCAAGAGGGGGGCAGGGAGACCCAGTACTTC. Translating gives CASSQEGGRETQYF.

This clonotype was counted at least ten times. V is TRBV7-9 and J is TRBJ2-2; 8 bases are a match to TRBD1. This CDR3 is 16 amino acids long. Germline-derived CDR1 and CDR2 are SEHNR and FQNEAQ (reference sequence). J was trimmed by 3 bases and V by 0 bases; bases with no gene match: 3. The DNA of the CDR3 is TGTGCCAGCAGCTTAGCTACAGGGGGAGACACCGGGGAGCTGTTTTTT. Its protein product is CASSLATGGDTGELFF.

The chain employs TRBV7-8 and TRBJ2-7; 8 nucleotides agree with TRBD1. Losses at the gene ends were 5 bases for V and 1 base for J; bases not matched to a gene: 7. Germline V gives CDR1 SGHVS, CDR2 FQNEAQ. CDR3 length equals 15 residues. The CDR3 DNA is TGTGCCAGCAGCGAGGGGACAGGTCTTTCCTACGAGCAGTACTTC. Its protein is CASSEGTGLSYEQYF. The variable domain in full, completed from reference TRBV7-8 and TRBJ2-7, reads GAGVSQSPRYKVAKRGQDVALRCDPISGHVSLFWYQQALGQGPEFLTYFQNEAQLDKSGLPSDRFFAERPEGSVSTLKIQRTQQEDSAVYLCASSEGTGLSYEQYFGPGTRLTVT.

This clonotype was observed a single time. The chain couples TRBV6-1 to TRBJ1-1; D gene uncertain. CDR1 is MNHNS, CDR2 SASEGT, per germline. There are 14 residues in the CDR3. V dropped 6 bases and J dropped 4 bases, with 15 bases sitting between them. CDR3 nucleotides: TGTGCCAGCAGAAGACGGGGTCTGAGCACTGAAGCTTTCTTT. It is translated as CASRRRGLSTEAFF.

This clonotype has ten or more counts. The chain's CDR3 is CASSLRKGLAGPGGPDTQYF. In nucleotides, the CDR3 is TGTGCCAGCTCCCTCCGTAAGGGACTAGCGGGACCCGGGGGCCCAGATACGCAGTATTTT. V and J are TRBV28 and TRBJ2-3; 13 bases line up with TRBD2. Germline V lookup: CDR1 MDHEN, CDR2 SYDVKM. The CDR3 loop spans 20 amino acids. With V trimmed by 8 bases and J by 4 bases, 21 bases remained unmatched.

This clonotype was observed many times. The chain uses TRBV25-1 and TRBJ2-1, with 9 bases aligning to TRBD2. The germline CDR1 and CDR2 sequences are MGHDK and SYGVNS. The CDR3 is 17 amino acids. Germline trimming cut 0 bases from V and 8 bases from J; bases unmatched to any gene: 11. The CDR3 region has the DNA TGTGCCAGCAGTGAATATGGGACGCGGGGGGGCCTCGATGAGCAGTTCTTC. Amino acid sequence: CASSEYGTRGGLDEQFF.

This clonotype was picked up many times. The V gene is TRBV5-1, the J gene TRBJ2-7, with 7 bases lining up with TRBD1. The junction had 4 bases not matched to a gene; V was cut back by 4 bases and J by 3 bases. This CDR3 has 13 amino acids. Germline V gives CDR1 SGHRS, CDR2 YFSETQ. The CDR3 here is CASSHGDSYEQYF. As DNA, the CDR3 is TGCGCCAGCAGCCATGGGGACAGCTACGAGCAGTACTTC.

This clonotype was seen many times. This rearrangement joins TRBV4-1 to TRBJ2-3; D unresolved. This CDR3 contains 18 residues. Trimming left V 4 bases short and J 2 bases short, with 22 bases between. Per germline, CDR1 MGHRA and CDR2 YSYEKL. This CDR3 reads CASSPSLSGWTLTDTQYF. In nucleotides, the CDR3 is TGCGCCAGCAGCCCCTCTCTCTCGGGCTGGACCCTCACAGATACGCAGTATTTT.

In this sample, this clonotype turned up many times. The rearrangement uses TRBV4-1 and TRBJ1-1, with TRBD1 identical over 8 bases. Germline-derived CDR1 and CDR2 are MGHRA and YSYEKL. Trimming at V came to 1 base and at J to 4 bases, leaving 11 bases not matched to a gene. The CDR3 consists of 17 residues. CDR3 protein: CASSQVYLTGGPTEAFF. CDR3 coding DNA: TGCGCCAGCAGCCAAGTATACCTAACAGGGGGGCCCACTGAAGCTTTCTTT.

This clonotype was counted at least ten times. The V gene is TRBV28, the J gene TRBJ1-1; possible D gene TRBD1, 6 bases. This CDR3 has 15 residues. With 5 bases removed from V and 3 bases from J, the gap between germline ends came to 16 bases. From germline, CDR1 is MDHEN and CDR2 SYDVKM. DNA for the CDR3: TGTGCCAGCAGTAAACCCTTGACAGGAGACACTGAAGCTTTCTTT. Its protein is CASSKPLTGDTEAFF.

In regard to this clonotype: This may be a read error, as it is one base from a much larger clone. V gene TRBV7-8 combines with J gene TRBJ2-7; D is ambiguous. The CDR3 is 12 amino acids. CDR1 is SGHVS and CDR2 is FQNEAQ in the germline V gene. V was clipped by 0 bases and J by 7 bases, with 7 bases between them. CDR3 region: CASSLAQTEQYF. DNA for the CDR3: TGTGCCAGCAGCTTAGCGCAAACGGAGCAGTACTTC.

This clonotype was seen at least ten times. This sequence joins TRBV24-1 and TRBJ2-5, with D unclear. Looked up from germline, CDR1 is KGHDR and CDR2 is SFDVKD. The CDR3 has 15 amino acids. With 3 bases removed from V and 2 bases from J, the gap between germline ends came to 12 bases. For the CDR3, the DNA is TGTGCCACCAGTGATACGCTCGGTTTACAAGAGACCCAGTACTTC. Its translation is CATSDTLGLQETQYF.

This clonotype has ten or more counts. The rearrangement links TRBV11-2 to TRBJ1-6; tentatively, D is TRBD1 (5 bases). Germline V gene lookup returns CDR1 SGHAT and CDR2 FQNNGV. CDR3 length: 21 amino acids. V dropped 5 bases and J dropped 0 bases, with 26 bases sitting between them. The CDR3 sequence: CASSPAPGPRTPRSYNSPLHF. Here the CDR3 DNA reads TGTGCCAGCAGCCCTGCCCCGGGACCGAGAACTCCCCGCTCCTATAATTCACCCCTCCACTTT.

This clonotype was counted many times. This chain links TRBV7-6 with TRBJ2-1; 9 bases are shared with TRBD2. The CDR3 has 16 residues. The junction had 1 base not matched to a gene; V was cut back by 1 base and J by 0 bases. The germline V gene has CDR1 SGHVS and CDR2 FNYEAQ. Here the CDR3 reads CASSLEGLASYNEQFF. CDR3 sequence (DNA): TGTGCCAGCAGCTTAGAGGGACTAGCCTCCTACAATGAGCAGTTCTTC.

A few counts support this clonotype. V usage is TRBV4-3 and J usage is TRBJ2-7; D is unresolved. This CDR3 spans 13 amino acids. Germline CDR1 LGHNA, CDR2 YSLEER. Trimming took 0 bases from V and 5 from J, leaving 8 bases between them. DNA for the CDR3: TGCGCCAGCAGCCAAGAGTGGAAACACGAGCAGTACTTC. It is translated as CASSQEWKHEQYF.

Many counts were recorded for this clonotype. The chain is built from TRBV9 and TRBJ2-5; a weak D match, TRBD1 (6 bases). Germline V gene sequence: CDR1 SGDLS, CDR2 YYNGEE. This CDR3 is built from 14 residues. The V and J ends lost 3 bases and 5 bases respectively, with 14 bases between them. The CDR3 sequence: CASSGGQFRETQYF. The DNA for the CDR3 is TGTGCCAGCAGCGGCGGACAGTTTCGGGAGACCCAGTACTTC.